Listed below are T cell receptor beta chains from one sample, sequenced in a study of shared clonotypes between healthy human individuals. Data came from immunoSEQ multiplex PCR; TCRdb stores just in-frame clones and leaves some out. Of approximately 2.5 million clones in the sample, more than 80% were seen once. Sequenced input: naive CD4+ T cells sorted from blood. These receptors all stem from a man aged 18 to 29 in good health. CDR3s include the opening cysteine and the closing phenylalanine or tryptophan. The D gene is left open where the match is weak. Clone size is given for some rows only: seen once, a few or many times, or a class if the clone is expanded.

d_call clone_size j_call v_call cdr3_aa cdr3_nt
TRBD2 NA TRBJ2-7 TRBV6-6 CASSYSRGGRTEQYF TGTGCCAGCAGTTATTCGCGGGGGGGCCGGACCGAGCAGTACTTC
NA NA TRBJ2-5 TRBV11-3 CASSLGRGLQETQYF TGTGCCAGCAGCCTAGGTAGGGGCCTGCAAGAGACCCAGTACTTC
TRBD1 NA TRBJ2-5 TRBV4-3 CASSQDSGTGAEETQYF TGCGCCAGCAGCCAGGACTCCGGGACAGGGGCCGAAGAGACCCAGTACTTC
NA NA TRBJ1-1 TRBV29-1 CSVEVRGQNTEAFF TGCAGCGTTGAGGTCAGGGGTCAGAACACTGAAGCTTTCTTT
NA NA TRBJ2-2 TRBV7-6 CASSLATLTGELFF TGTGCCAGCAGCTTAGCTACGTTAACCGGGGAGCTGTTTTTT
TRBD2 NA TRBJ2-5 TRBV7-9 CASSWDYRETQYF TGTGCCAGCAGTTGGGACTATAGGGAGACCCAGTACTTC
TRBD1 NA TRBJ1-1 TRBV7-8 CASSRRQGQAFF TGTGCCAGCAGCCGGAGACAGGGGCAAGCTTTCTTT
NA NA TRBJ1-6 TRBV28 CASSFEEGRNSPLHF TGTGCCAGCAGTTTTGAGGAGGGCCGAAATTCACCCCTCCACTTT
NA NA TRBJ1-1 TRBV29-1 CSVAIFTEAFF TGCAGCGTTGCGATATTCACTGAAGCTTTCTTT
TRBD1 NA TRBJ1-2 TRBV5-1 CASSLDGTGGAGLF TGCGCCAGCAGCTTGGACGGGACAGGGGGCGCGGGGTTGTTC
NA NA TRBJ2-2 TRBV7-6 CASSLGGRSLNAGELFF TGTGCCAGCAGCTTAGGGGGCAGATCCCTTAACGCCGGGGAGCTGTTTTTT
NA NA TRBJ1-2 TRBV5-1 CASSLGGGSYGYTF TGCGCCAGCAGCTTGGGTGGGGGCAGTTATGGCTACACCTTC
NA few TRBJ1-4 TRBV2 CASSVEKLFF TGTGCCAGCAGTGTTGAAAAACTGTTTTTT
NA NA TRBJ2-7 TRBV7-2 CASSWGVSSYEQYF TGTGCCAGCAGCTGGGGGGTGAGCTCCTACGAGCAGTACTTC
NA NA TRBJ2-5 TRBV1 CTSSQRGLAGSSAGETQYF TGCACCAGCAGCCAAAGGGGACTAGCGGGCTCTTCGGCCGGGGAGACCCAGTACTTC
NA NA TRBJ1-3 TRBV5-1 CASSLAAVGSGNTIYF TGCGCCAGCAGCTTGGCCGCCGTAGGTTCTGGAAACACCATATATTTT
NA NA TRBJ1-1 TRBV6-1 CATSLQGTEAFF TGTGCCACCAGTCTACAGGGAACTGAAGCTTTCTTT
TRBD1 NA TRBJ1-6 TRBV2 CASGGQGGNSPLHF TGTGCCAGCGGCGGACAGGGCGGAAATTCACCCCTCCACTTT
NA NA TRBJ2-4 TRBV27 CASQPTIDQNIQYF TGTGCCAGCCAGCCTACTATAGACCAAAACATTCAGTACTTC
NA NA TRBJ2-7 TRBV27 CATSAVQYF TGTGCCACCTCGGCAGTGCAGTACTTC
TRBD1 NA TRBJ1-2 TRBV19 CASSIGLAGGVDGYTF TGTGCCAGTAGTATAGGTCTGGCAGGGGGTGTAGATGGCTACACCTTC
TRBD1 NA TRBJ2-7 TRBV5-1 CASSSRGQGTYEQYF TGCGCCAGCAGCAGCAGGGGACAGGGAACCTACGAGCAGTACTTC
NA NA TRBJ2-3 TRBV6-5 CASSYGGSLTDTQYF TGTGCCAGCAGTTACGGTGGCAGCCTCACAGATACGCAGTATTTT
NA NA TRBJ2-2 TRBV5-1 CASSFSVWQGRSTGELFF TGCGCCAGCAGCTTCTCTGTGTGGCAGGGAAGGAGCACCGGGGAGCTGTTTTTT
NA once TRBJ2-7 TRBV6-5 CASRAGPYEQYF TGTGCCAGCAGAGCAGGTCCCTACGAGCAGTACTTC
TRBD2 NA TRBJ2-1 TRBV5-6 CASSLVFLAGDNEQFF TGTGCCAGCAGCTTGGTATTTCTAGCGGGAGATAATGAGCAGTTCTTC
NA NA TRBJ1-2 TRBV7-9 CASTAQGSYGYTF TGTGCCAGCACCGCCCAGGGTTCCTATGGCTACACCTTC
NA NA TRBJ2-3 TRBV5-4 CASSLTLQSTSTDTQYF TGTGCCAGCAGCTTGACCCTACAGAGCACGAGCACAGATACGCAGTATTTT
NA NA TRBJ2-7 TRBV19 CASSPGPAAYEQYF TGTGCCAGTAGCCCGGGACCAGCGGCCTACGAGCAGTACTTC
NA NA TRBJ2-5 TRBV5-1 CASSWDLQETQYF TGCGCCAGCAGCTGGGACTTACAAGAGACCCAGTACTTC
TRBD2 NA TRBJ2-2 TRBV9 CASSPRGLAGGTGELFF TGTGCCAGCAGCCCTAGGGGGCTAGCGGGAGGAACCGGGGAGCTGTTTTTT
NA NA TRBJ2-2 TRBV9 CASSVGVGANTGELFF TGTGCCAGCAGCGTAGGGGTAGGGGCGAACACCGGGGAGCTGTTTTTT
NA NA TRBJ1-5 TRBV11-2 CASSLASGYSNQPQHF TGTGCCAGCAGCTTAGCTTCGGGGTACAGCAATCAGCCCCAGCATTTT
TRBD1 NA TRBJ1-6 TRBV27 CASTRQGQNSPLHF TGTGCCAGCACCCGACAGGGGCAGAATTCACCCCTCCACTTT
NA NA TRBJ2-7 TRBV6-1 CASSESRGDLPFYEQYF TGTGCCAGCAGTGAATCTAGGGGGGATCTGCCATTCTACGAGCAGTACTTC
NA NA TRBJ2-5 TRBV30 CACFRGLLETQYF TGTGCCTGTTTCCGGGGCCTATTGGAGACCCAGTACTTC
NA NA TRBJ2-3 TRBV6-1 CASSTETGRTDTQYF TGTGCCAGCTCGACCGAGACAGGACGCACAGATACGCAGTATTTT
TRBD1 NA TRBJ2-7 TRBV5-4 CASRLQGSYEQYF TGTGCCAGCAGATTACAGGGGTCCTACGAGCAGTACTTC
TRBD1 NA TRBJ1-2 TRBV13 CASSLGYRTGGYGYTF TGTGCCAGCAGCTTAGGTTACCGGACAGGGGGTTATGGCTACACCTTC
TRBD2 once TRBJ2-3 TRBV5-1 CASSLALAGGADTQYF TGCGCCAGCAGCTTGGCCCTAGCGGGGGGGGCAGATACGCAGTATTTT
TRBD2 NA TRBJ2-1 TRBV29-1 CSVEGTSGREDEQFF TGCAGCGTTGAAGGGACTAGCGGGAGGGAAGATGAGCAGTTCTTC
NA NA TRBJ1-5 TRBV27 CASSFSAQPQHF TGTGCCAGCAGTTTTTCCGCTCAGCCCCAGCATTTT
TRBD2 NA TRBJ2-1 TRBV5-4 CASSHSGGGIEQFF TGTGCCAGCAGCCACTCCGGGGGGGGGATAGAGCAGTTCTTC
NA few TRBJ1-2 TRBV30 CAWSGQLQDGYTF TGTGCCTGGAGTGGACAGCTCCAGGATGGCTACACCTTC